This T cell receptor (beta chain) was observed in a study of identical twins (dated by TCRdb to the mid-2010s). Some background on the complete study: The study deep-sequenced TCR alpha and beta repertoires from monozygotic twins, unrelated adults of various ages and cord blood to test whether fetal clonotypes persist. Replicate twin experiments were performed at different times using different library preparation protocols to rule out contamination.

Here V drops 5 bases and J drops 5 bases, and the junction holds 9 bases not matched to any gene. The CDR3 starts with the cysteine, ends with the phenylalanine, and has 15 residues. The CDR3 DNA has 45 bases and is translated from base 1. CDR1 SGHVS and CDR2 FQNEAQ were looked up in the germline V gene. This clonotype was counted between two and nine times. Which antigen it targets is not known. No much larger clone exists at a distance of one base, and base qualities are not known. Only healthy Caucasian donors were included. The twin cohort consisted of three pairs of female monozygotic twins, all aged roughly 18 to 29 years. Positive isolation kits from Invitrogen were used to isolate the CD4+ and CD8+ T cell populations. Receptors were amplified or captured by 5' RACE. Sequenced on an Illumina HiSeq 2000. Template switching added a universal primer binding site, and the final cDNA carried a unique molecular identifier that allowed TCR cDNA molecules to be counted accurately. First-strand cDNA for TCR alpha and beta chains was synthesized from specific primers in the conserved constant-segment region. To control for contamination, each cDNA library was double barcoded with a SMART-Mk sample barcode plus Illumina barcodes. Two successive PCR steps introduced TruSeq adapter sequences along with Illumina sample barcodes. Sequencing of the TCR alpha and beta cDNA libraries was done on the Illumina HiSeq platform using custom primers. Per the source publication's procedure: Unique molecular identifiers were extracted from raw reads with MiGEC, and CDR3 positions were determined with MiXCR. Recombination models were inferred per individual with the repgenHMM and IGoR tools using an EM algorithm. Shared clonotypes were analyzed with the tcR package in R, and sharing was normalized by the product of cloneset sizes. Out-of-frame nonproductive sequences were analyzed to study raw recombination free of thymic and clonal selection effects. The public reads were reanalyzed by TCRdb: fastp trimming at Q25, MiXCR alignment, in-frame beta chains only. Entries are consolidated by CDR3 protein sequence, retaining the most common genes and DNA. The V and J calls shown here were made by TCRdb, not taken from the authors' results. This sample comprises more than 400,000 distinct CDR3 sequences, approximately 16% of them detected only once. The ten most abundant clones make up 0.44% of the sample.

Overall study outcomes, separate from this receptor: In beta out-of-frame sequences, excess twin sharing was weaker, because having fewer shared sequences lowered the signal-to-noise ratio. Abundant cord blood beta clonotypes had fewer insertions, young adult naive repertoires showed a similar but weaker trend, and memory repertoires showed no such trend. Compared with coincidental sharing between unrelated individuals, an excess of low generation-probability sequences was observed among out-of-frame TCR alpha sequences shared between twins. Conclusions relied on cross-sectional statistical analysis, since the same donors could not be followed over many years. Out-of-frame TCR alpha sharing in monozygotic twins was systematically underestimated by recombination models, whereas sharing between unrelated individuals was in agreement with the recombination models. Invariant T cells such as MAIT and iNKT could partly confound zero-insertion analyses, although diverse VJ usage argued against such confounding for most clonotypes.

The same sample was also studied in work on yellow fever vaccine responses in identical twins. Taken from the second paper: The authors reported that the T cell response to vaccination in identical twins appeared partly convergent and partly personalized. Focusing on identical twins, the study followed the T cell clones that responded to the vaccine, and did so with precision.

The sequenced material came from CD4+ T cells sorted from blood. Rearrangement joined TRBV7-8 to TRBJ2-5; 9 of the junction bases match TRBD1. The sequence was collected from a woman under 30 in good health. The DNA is TGTGCCAGCAGCCACCCCTCCGGGACAGGGGAGACCCAGTACTTC. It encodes CASSHPSGTGETQYF.